This T cell receptor beta chain was documented in a study of T cell responses to AZD1222 COVID-19 vaccine. Study outcomes and limitations: Two AZD1222 doses significantly raised spike-specific TCR breadth and depth over controls. Targets within unmutated variant regions were reportedly found for nearly half of spike-specific TCRs.

The germline gives CDR1 SEHNR, CDR2 FQNEAQ (reference sequence). This CDR3 is 15 amino acids long. V gave up 11 bases and J gave up 5 bases, with 24 bases separating them. Libraries were prepared by immunoSEQ multiplex PCR; TCRdb keeps only in-frame clonotypes and omits some of them. The table includes 150,000 to 250,000 clones, approximately 94% detected once. Details on this clone: Its target is not known.

V usage is TRBV7-9 and J usage is TRBJ1-1; no clear D gene. The input for sequencing was peripheral blood, taken 28 days after the second AZD1222 dose. The TCR originated in an adult who received the AZD1222 COVID-19 vaccine. This CDR3 reads CAVVPGREFKTEAFF. CDR3 DNA: TGTGCCGTGGTACCGGGGAGGGAGTTTAAGACTGAAGCTTTCTTT.